Listed here are 7 T cell receptor beta chains from one sample, sequenced in a study of CD8+ T cells in alopecia areata. The treatment is: oral pan-JAK inhibitor, 5-10 mg twice daily. After isolation, RNA underwent reverse transcription to generate cDNA as the sequencing template. Clones were read by immunoSEQ multiplex PCR, and TCRdb kept only the in-frame ones, dropping some. Found here are hundreds of thousands of clones, nearly 60% of them singletons; the top ten hold more than 1.5%. Sequencing was performed on CD4+ T cells sorted from blood, taken at week 24, from a patient treated with tofacitinib. These receptors originate from a human donor with alopecia areata.

This clone is a singleton in its sample. The gene calls are TRBV30 and TRBJ2-5; 16 bases are a match to TRBD2. The CDR3 consists of 15 residues. Germline CDR1 and CDR2: GTSNPN and SVGIG (reference sequence). The V and J ends lost 6 bases and 3 bases, in that order; junction bases with no gene match: 4. This CDR3 reads CACGTSGGAEETQYF. CDR3 DNA: TGTGCCTGCGGGACTAGCGGGGGGGCCGAAGAGACCCAGTACTTC.

This chain joins TRBV4-1 and TRBJ1-1, with a possible D match to TRBD1 (5 bases). The V end lost 0 bases, the J end lost 2 bases, and 10 bases lay between the germline ends. Germline-derived CDR1 and CDR2 are MGHRA and YSYEKL. This CDR3 is built from 15 residues. The CDR3 sequence is CASSQEGGGNTEAFF. For the CDR3, the DNA is TGCGCCAGCAGCCAAGAGGGTGGGGGAAACACTGAAGCTTTCTTT.

This clone was detected once. CDR3 nucleotide sequence: TGTGCCGCAACTGGGGGGTCGGGAGAGACCCAGTACTTC. Translating gives CAATGGSGETQYF. V gene TRBV30 combines with J gene TRBJ2-5; tentative D call: TRBD2 (6 bases). Germline assignment: CDR1 GTSNPN and CDR2 SVGIG (reference sequence). Trimming stripped 8 bases from V and 4 bases from J, with 17 bases between. The CDR3 runs to 13 residues.

This clone was observed a few times. The chain is built from TRBV7-2 and TRBJ2-7; TRBD1 agrees at 11 bases. The CDR3 has 14 amino acids. CDR1 and CDR2 (germline): SGHTA, FQGNSA. V shed 4 bases, J shed 6 bases, and the junction held 5 bases outside the gene matches. Here the CDR3 reads CASSSRTGGGEQYF. The CDR3 DNA sequence: TGTGCCAGCAGCTCCCGGACAGGGGGCGGCGAGCAGTACTTC.

This sequence joins TRBV2 and TRBJ2-3; D not certain. V was clipped by 4 bases and J by 2 bases, with 10 bases between them. Germline-derived CDR1 and CDR2 are SNHLY and FYNNEI. This CDR3 is 14 amino acids long. CDR3 DNA sequence: TGTGCCAGCAGTGTTAACACGTACACAGATACGCAGTATTTT. It yields the protein CASSVNTYTDTQYF.

V gene TRBV2 combines with J gene TRBJ1-1; D is perhaps TRBD1 (5 bases). Germline values: CDR1 SNHLY, CDR2 FYNNEI. CDR3 size: 14 residues. V lost 8 bases and J 1 base, leaving 14 bases between the germline ends. The CDR3 nucleotides are TGTGCCAGCGGGAGGGGACGGCCGAACACTGAAGCTTTCTTT. Protein: CASGRGRPNTEAFF.

The chain joins TRBV25-1 to TRBJ1-2; the D gene is possibly TRBD1 (5 bases). Germline loops: CDR1 MGHDK, CDR2 SYGVNS. V was trimmed by 5 bases and J by 3 bases, leaving 7 bases between them. CDR3 length equals 12 residues. The DNA of the CDR3 is TGTGCCAGCAGTAGAGGGGACTATGGCTACACCTTC. Translated: CASSRGDYGYTF.